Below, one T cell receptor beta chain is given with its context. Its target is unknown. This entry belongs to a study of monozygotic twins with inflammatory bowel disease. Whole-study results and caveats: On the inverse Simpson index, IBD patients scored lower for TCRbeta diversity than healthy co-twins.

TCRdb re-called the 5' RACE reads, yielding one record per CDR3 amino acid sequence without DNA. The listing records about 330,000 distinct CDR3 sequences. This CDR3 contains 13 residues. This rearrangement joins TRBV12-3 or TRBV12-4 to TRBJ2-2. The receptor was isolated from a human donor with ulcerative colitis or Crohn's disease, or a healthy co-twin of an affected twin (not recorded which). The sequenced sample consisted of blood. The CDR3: CASNPGNTGELFF.